Sequencing of this T cell receptor beta chain was carried out in a study of cytomegalovirus exposure and HLA in healthy donors. The donors gave bone marrow, and they were healthy. Study results and caveats: An observed cluster of highly shared sequence variants was recorded as a likely sequencing artifact.

PCR employed 60 Vbeta and 13 Jbeta primers. Data came from immunoSEQ multiplex PCR; TCRdb stores just in-frame clones and leaves some out. This table holds some 100,000 clones, approximately 71% found once. This CDR3 contains 17 residues. Germline V CDR1 and CDR2: SQVTM, ANQGSEA. J lost 0 bases, V lost 1 base, and 9 bases had no gene match. Comment on this clone: Its antigen is unidentified.

The sample consisted of PBMCs. The chain employs TRBV29-1 and TRBJ1-1; 9 bases align to TRBD1. The TCR comes from a woman between 65 and 79 years old in good health and CMV-seropositive. CDR3 residues: CSVEGLRTGALNTEAFF. CDR3 nucleotides: TGCAGCGTTGAAGGGTTGAGGACAGGGGCTTTGAACACTGAAGCTTTCTTT.